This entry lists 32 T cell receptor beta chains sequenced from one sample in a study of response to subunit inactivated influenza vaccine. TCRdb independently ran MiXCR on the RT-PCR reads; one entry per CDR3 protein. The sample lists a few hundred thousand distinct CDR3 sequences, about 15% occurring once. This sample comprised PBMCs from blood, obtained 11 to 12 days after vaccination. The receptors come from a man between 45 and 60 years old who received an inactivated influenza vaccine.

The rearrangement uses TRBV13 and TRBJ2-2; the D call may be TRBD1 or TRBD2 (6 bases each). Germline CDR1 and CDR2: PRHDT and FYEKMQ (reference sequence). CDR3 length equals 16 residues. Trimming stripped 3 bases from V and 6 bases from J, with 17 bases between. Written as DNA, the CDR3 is TGTGCCAGCAGCTTTTTAGGGCGGGACAAGGCCGGGGAGCTGTTTTTT. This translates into CASSFLGRDKAGELFF.

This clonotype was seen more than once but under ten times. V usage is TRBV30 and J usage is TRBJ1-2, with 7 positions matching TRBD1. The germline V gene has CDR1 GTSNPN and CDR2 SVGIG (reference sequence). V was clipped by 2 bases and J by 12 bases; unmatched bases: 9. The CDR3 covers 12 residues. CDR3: CAWSPPGQTDTF. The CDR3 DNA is TGTGCCTGGAGTCCTCCGGGACAGACTGACACCTTC. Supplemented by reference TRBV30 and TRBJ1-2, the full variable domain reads SQTIHQWPATLVQPVGSPLSLECTVEGTSNPNLYWYRQAAGRGLQLLFYSVGIGQISSEVPQNLSASRPQDRQFILSSKKLLLSDSGFYLCAWSPPGQTDTFGSGTRLTVV.

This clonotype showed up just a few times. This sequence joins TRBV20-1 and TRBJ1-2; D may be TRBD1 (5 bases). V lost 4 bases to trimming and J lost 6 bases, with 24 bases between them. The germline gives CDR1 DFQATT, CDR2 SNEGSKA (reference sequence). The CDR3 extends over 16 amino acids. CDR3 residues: CSANERVVRDIHGYTF. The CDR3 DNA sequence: TGCAGTGCTAACGAACGCGTCGTCAGGGATATTCATGGCTACACCTTC.

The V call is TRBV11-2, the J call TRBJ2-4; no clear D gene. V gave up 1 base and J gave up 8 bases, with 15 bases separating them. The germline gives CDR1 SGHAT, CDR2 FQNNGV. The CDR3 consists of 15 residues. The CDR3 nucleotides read TGTGCCAGCAGCTTAGCCCGATCCGGCAGAGACATTCAGTACTTC. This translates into CASSLARSGRDIQYF. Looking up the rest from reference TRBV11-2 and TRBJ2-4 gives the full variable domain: EAGVAQSPRYKIIEKRQSVAFWCNPISGHATLYWYQQILGQGPKLLIQFQNNGVVDDSQLPKDRFSAERLKGVDSTLKIQPAKLEDSAVYLCASSLARSGRDIQYFGAGTRLSVL.

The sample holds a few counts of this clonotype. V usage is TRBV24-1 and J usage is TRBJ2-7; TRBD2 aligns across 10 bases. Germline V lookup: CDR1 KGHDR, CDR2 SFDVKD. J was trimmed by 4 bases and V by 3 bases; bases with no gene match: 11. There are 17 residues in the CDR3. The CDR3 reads CATSDGSGVAGGYEQYF. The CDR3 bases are TGTGCCACCAGTGATGGATCCGGGGTAGCGGGGGGATACGAGCAGTACTTC.

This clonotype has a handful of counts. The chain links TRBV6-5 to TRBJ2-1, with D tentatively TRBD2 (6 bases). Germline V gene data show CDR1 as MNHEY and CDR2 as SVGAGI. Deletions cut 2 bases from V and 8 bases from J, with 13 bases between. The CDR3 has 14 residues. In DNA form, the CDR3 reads TGTGCCAGCAGTTACGCTCCGGGGGTGGATGAGCAGTTCTTC. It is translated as CASSYAPGVDEQFF.

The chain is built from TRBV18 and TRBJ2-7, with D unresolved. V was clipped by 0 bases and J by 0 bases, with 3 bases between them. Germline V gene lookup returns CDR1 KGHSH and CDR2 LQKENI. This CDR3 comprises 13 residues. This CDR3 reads CASSPPFSYEQYF. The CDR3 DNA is TGTGCCAGCTCACCACCATTCTCCTACGAGCAGTACTTC.

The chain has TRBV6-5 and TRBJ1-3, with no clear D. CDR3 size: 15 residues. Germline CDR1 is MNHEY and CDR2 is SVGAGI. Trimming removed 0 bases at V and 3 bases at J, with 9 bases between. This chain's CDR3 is CASSYSGRDGNTIYF. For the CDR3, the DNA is TGTGCCAGCAGTTACTCGGGGAGGGATGGAAACACCATATATTTT.

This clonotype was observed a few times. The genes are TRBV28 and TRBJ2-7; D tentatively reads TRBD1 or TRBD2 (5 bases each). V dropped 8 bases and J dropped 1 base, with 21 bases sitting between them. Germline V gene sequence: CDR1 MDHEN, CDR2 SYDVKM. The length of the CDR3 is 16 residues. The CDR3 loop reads CASGSGLGVGSYEQYF. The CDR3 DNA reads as TGTGCCAGCGGTTCGGGGCTCGGGGTTGGGTCCTACGAGCAGTACTTC.

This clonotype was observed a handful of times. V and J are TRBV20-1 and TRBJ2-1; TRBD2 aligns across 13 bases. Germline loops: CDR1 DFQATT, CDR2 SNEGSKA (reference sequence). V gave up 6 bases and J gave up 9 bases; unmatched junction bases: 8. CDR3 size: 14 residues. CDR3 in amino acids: CSAKGTSGVVEQFF. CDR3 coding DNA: TGCAGTGCCAAAGGGACTAGCGGGGTGGTTGAGCAGTTCTTC.

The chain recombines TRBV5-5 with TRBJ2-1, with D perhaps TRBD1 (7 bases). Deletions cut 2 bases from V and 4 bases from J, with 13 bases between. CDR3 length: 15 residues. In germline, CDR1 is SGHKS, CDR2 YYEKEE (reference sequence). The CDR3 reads CASSFQQGTYNEQFF. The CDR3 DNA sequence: TGTGCCAGCAGCTTCCAACAGGGGACTTACAATGAGCAGTTCTTC. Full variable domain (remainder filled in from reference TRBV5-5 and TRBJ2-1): DAGVTQSPTHLIKTRGQQVTLRCSPISGHKSVSWYQQVLGQGPQFIFQYYEKEERGRGNFPDRFSARQFPNYSSELNVNALLLGDSALYLCASSFQQGTYNEQFFGPGTRLTVL.

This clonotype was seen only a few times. The CDR3 DNA is TGTGCCAGCAGCGTAGATTGGCAGGGGTGGGGTGAAGCTTTCTTT. Its translation is CASSVDWQGWGEAFF. This rearrangement joins TRBV9 to TRBJ1-1, with TRBD1 as a possible D gene (6 bases). Germline V gene data show CDR1 as SGDLS and CDR2 as YYNGEE. CDR3 size: 15 residues. Trimming cost V 0 bases and J 7 bases, with 16 bases left between them. Looking up the rest from reference TRBV9 and TRBJ1-1 gives the full variable domain: DSGVTQTPKHLITATGQRVTLRCSPRSGDLSVYWYQQSLDQGLQFLIQYYNGEERAKGNILERFSAQQFPDLHSELNLSSLELGDSALYFCASSVDWQGWGEAFFGQGTRLTVV.

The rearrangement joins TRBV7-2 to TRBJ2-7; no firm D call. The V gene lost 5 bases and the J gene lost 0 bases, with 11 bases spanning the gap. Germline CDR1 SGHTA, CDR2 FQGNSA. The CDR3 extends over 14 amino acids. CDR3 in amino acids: CASSPPANSYEQYF. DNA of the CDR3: TGTGCCAGCAGCCCCCCAGCGAACTCCTACGAGCAGTACTTC.

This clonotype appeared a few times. The CDR3 DNA follows: TGTGCCAGCAGTTTTCCCTCGGGACAGGGGGCGCGGTTGGTTGAAGCTTTCTTT. This translates into CASSFPSGQGARLVEAFF. V and J are TRBV6-2 or TRBV6-3 and TRBJ1-1; 12 nucleotides align to TRBD1. The germline V gene encodes CDR1 MNHEY and CDR2 SVGEGT. The CDR3 sequence is 18 residues long. V was pared by 4 bases and J by 7 bases, with 16 bases of the junction left unmatched.

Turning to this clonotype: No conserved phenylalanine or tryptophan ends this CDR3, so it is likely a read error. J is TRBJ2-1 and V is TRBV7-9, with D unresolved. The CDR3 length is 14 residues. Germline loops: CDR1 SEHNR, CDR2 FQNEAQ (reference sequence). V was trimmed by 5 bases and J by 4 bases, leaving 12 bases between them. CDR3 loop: CASSPRSSYNEQFL. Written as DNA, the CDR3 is TGTGCCAGCAGCCCCCGATCCTCTTACAATGAGCAGTTCTTA.

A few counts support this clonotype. CDR3 DNA: TGTGCCAGCAGCTTAGGAATGTTTGGGGGGCGGACCGGGGAGCTGTTTTTT. Protein: CASSLGMFGGRTGELFF. The chain combines TRBV7-2 with TRBJ2-2, with D perhaps being TRBD1 or TRBD2 (6 bases each). The CDR3 is 17 residues long. Germline lookup yields CDR1 SGHTA and CDR2 FQGNSA. V was trimmed by 1 base and J by 5 bases, leaving 17 bases between them.

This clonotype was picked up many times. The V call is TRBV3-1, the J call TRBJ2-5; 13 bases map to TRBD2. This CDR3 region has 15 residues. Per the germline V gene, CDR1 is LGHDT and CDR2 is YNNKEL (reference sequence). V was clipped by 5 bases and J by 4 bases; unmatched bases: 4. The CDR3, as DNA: TGTGCCAGCAGCTTACTAGCGGGGGGGAGAGAGACCCAGTACTTC. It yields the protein CASSLLAGGRETQYF.

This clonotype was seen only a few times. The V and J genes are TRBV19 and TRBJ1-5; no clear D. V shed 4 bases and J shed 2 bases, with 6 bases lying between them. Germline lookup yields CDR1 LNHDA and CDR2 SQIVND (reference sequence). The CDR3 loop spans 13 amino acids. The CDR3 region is CASSTAGNQPQHF. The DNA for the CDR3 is TGTGCCAGTAGTACGGCCGGCAATCAGCCCCAGCATTTT.

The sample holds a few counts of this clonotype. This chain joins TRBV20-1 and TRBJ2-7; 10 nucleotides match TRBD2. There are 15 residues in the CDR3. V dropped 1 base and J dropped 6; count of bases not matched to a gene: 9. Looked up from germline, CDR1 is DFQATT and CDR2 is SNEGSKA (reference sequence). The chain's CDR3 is CSARAASGRDREQYF. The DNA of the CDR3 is TGCAGTGCTAGAGCTGCGAGCGGGAGGGATCGCGAGCAGTACTTC.

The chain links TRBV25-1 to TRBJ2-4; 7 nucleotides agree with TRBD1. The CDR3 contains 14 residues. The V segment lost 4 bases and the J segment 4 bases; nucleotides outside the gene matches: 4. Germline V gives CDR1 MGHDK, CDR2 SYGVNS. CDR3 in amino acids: CASSGYRGKNIQYF. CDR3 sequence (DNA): TGTGCCAGCAGTGGATACAGGGGAAAAAACATTCAGTACTTC.

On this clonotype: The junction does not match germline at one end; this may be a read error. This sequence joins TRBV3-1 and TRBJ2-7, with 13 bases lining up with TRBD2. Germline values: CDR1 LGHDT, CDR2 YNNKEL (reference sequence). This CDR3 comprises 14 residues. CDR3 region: CASSQGLAGGLVGF. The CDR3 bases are TGTGCCAGCAGCCAAGGACTAGCGGGGGGCCTCGTTGGCTTC.

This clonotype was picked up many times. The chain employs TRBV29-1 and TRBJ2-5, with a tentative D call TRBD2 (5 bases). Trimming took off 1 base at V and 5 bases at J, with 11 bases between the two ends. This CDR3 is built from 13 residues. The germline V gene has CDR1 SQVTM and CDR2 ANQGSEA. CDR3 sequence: CSVEATPGETQYF. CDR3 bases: TGCAGCGTTGAAGCCACCCCGGGGGAGACCCAGTACTTC.

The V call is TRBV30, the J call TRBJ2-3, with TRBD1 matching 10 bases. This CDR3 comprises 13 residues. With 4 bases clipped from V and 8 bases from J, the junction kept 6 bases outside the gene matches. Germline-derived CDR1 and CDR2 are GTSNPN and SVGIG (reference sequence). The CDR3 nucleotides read TGTGCCTGGACCTCCGGGACAGGGGTTACGCAGTATTTT. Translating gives CAWTSGTGVTQYF.

The DNA for the CDR3 is TGTGCCAGCAGCCAAGATCTATGGTCTGACCAGCCCCAGCATTTT. Translation: CASSQDLWSDQPQHF. The chain is built from TRBV3-1 and TRBJ1-5; unclear D gene. CDR3 length: 15 amino acids. Trimming left V 0 bases short and J 7 bases short, with 13 bases between. CDR1 and CDR2 from the germline V gene are LGHDT and YNNKEL (reference sequence).

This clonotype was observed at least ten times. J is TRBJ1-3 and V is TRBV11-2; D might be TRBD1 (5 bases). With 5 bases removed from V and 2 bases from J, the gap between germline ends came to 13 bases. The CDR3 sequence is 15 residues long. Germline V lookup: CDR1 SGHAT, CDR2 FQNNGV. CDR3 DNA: TGTGCCAGCAGCAGACGGACGGGGGCTGGAAACACCATATATTTT. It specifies CASSRRTGAGNTIYF.

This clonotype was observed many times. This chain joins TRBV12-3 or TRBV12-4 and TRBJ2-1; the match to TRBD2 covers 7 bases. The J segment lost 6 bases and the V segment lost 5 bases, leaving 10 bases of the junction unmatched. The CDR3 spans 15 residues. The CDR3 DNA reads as TGTGCCAGCAGTCAAGGGGCTAGCGGAATCAATGAGCAGTTCTTC. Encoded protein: CASSQGASGINEQFF.

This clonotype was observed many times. In DNA form, the CDR3 reads TGCAGTGCTAGAGAGGGACAGGGACGTTCACCCCTCCACTTT. This codes for CSAREGQGRSPLHF. The genes are TRBV20-1 and TRBJ1-6; 9 nucleotides agree with TRBD1. Germline values: CDR1 DFQATT, CDR2 SNEGSKA (reference sequence). The trim removed 0 bases at V and 9 bases at J, leaving 3 bases unmatched. The CDR3 loop spans 14 amino acids.

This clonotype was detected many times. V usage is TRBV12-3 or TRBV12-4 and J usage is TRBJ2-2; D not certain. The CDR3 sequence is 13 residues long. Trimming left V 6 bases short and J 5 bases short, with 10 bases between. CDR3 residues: CASSPRPTGELFF. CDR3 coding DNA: TGTGCCAGCAGCCCCAGACCTACCGGGGAGCTGTTTTTT.

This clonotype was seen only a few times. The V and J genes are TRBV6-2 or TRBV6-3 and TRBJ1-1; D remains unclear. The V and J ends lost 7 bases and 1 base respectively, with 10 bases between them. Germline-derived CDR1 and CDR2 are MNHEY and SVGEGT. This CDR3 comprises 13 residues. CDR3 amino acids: CASNWGSNTEAFF. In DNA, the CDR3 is TGTGCCAGCAATTGGGGTTCGAACACTGAAGCTTTCTTT.

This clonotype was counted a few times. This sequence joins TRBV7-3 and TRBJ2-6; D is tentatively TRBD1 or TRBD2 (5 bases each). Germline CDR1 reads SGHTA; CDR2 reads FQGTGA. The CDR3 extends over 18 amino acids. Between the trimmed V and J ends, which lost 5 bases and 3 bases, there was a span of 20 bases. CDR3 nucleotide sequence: TGTGCCAGCAGCAGTGGTGGGACGGGATCTAGTGGGGCCAACGTCCTGACTTTC. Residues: CASSSGGTGSSGANVLTF.

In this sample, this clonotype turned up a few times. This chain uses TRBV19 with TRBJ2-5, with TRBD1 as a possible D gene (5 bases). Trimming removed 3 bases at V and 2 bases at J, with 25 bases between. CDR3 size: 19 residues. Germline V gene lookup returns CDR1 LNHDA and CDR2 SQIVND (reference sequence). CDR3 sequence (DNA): TGTGCCAGTAGTATGGGGTATCGTGGGGCGCAAGGCTCGCAAGAGACCCAGTACTTC. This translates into CASSMGYRGAQGSQETQYF.

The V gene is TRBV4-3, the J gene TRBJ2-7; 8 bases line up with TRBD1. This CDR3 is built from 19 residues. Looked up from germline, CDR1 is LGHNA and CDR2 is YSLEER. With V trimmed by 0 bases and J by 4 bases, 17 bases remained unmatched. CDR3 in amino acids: CASSQDWENWDRIDYEQYF. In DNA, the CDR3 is TGCGCCAGCAGCCAAGACTGGGAAAATTGGGACAGGATTGATTACGAGCAGTACTTC.